A single T cell receptor (beta chain) is shown here with its context. Using immunoSEQ multiplex PCR, the repertoire was profiled, and TCRdb retains in-frame clones only, with some absent. The sample lists 60,000 or so clones; around 93% were seen once. This entry belongs to a study of T cell changes during pregnancy in multiple sclerosis. The sample in question was CD4+ T cells from peripheral blood mononuclear cells, obtained before pregnancy. The clonotype originates from a female donor with multiple sclerosis, enrolled in a pregnancy study.

CDR3 sequence reads: CASSLPPSGRAYEQYF. DNA of the CDR3: TGTGCCAGCAGCTTGCCCCCTAGCGGGAGGGCCTACGAGCAGTACTTC. V usage is TRBV5-6 and J usage is TRBJ2-7, with 12 nucleotides matching TRBD2. Germline V gives CDR1 SGHDT, CDR2 YYEEEE. The CDR3 totals 16 residues. J gave up 2 bases and V 1 base, and 4 bases lay outside the gene matches.